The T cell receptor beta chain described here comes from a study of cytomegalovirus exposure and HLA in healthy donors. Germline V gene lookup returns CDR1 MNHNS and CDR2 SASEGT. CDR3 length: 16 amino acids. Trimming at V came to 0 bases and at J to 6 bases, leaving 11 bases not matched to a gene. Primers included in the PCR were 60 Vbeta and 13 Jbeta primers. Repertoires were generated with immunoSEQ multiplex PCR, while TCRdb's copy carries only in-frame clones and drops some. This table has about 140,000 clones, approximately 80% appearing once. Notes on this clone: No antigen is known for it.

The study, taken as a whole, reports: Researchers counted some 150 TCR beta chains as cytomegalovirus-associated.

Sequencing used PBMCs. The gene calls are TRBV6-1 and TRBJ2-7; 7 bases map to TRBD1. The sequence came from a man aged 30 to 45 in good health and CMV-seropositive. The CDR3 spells CASSEAPQGFYGEQYF. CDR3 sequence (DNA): TGTGCCAGCAGTGAAGCCCCACAGGGGTTCTACGGCGAGCAGTACTTC.